The 29 T cell receptor beta chains presented below share a single source sample, sequenced in a study of vaccination and CD4 T cells after COVID-19. The assay that was used to sequence DNA from cultured CD4+ T cells was the Oncomine TCR Beta short-read assay. TCRdb itself ran the PCR reads through MiXCR, one entry per CDR3 protein. The data contain roughly 15,000 distinct CDR3 sequences, approximately 67% of them singletons. Their cognate antigens are unknown. Treatment here: roughly ten-day PBMC culture with coronavirus spike peptide pools or control peptides (ViraFEST assay). What was sequenced was CD4+ T cells from blood, cultured in vitro. These receptors were obtained from a human donor who had recovered from COVID-19.

The V and J genes are TRBV7-9 and TRBJ1-3, with no clear D. This CDR3 is built from 13 residues. The germline V gene has CDR1 SEHNR and CDR2 FQNEAQ (reference sequence). Trimming took 1 base from V and 1 from J, leaving 2 bases between them. CDR3 residues: CASSLESGNTIYF. CDR3 DNA sequence: TGTGCCAGCAGCTTAGAGTCTGGAAACACCATATATTTT.

The J gene is TRBJ2-2, the V gene TRBV5-1; D not resolved. V was shortened by 6 bases and J by 1 base, with 10 bases between the two germline ends. Per germline, CDR1 SGHRS and CDR2 YFSETQ. The CDR3 sequence is 14 residues long. In DNA, the CDR3 is TGCGCCAGCAATATCGAGCGGAACACCGGGGAGCTGTTTTTT. It encodes CASNIERNTGELFF. The full variable domain, its missing parts supplied by reference TRBV5-1 and TRBJ2-2, is KAGVTQTPRYLIKTRGQQVTLSCSPISGHRSVSWYQQTPGQGLQFLFEYFSETQRNKGNFPGRFSGRQFSNSRSEMNVSTLELGDSALYLCASNIERNTGELFFGEGSRLTVL.

The rearrangement links TRBV20-1 to TRBJ1-3; no firm D call. V gave up 0 bases and J gave up 8 bases, with 17 bases separating them. The CDR3 has 15 residues. The germline CDR1 and CDR2 sequences are DFQATT and SNEGSKA (reference sequence). The CDR3 DNA reads TGCAGTGCTAGAGATCAAGAGGTACTCAAAGACACCATATATTTT. Translated, it gives CSARDQEVLKDTIYF.

The rearrangement uses TRBV4-1 and TRBJ2-3; a weak D match, TRBD1 (6 bases). CDR1 is MGHRA, CDR2 YSYEKL, per germline. CDR3 length: 14 residues. Trimming pared 7 bases from V and 0 bases from J, leaving 11 bases between. In DNA form, the CDR3 reads TGCGCCAGCACCCCAGGGGTGAGCACAGATACGCAGTATTTT. Its translation is CASTPGVSTDTQYF.

The chain combines TRBV24-1 with TRBJ1-2; 9 nucleotides line up with TRBD1. This CDR3 has 15 amino acids. The V and J ends lost 5 bases and 4 bases, in that order; junction bases with no gene match: 7. Germline V gives CDR1 KGHDR, CDR2 SFDVKD. The chain's CDR3 is CATSAEGTGFYGYTF. The CDR3 region has the DNA TGTGCCACCAGTGCCGAGGGGACAGGGTTCTATGGCTACACCTTC.

Written as DNA, the CDR3 is TGCGCCAGCAGCCAAGTTAACAGGGGCGGGCCCCAGCATTTT. It translates to CASSQVNRGGPQHF. J is TRBJ1-5 and V is TRBV4-1; 7 nucleotides align to TRBD1. There are 14 residues in the CDR3. CDR1 MGHRA and CDR2 YSYEKL come from the germline V gene. V lost 1 base, J lost 9 bases, and 6 bases stayed unmatched.

This chain uses TRBV6-1 with TRBJ1-2, with 7 bases fitting TRBD1. The length of the CDR3 is 14 residues. Germline loops: CDR1 MNHNS, CDR2 SASEGT. V shed 5 bases and J 4 bases; nucleotides not matched to a gene: 7. CDR3 loop: CASSPGGTAYGYTF. DNA of the CDR3: TGTGCCAGCAGTCCCGGTGGGACAGCCTATGGCTACACCTTC.

V and J are TRBV20-1 and TRBJ2-6; the D gene is possibly TRBD2 (5 bases). Trimming took 1 base from V and 0 from J, leaving 19 bases between them. CDR3 length: 19 residues. Germline V gene sequence: CDR1 DFQATT, CDR2 SNEGSKA (reference sequence). The CDR3 bases are TGCAGTGCTAGAGTCGGCGCGGGCCCGAACCCCTCTGGGGCCAACGTCCTGACTTTC. This sequence encodes CSARVGAGPNPSGANVLTF.

The genes are TRBV19 and TRBJ2-2, with D tentatively TRBD2 (6 bases). The CDR3 length is 15 residues. The ends were cut back, 7 bases at V and 1 base at J, with 13 bases in the middle. The germline CDR1 and CDR2 sequences are LNHDA and SQIVND (reference sequence). The CDR3 spells CASKPGGRNTGELFF. DNA for the CDR3: TGTGCCAGTAAACCCGGAGGGAGGAACACCGGGGAGCTGTTTTTT. The variable domain in full, with the rest retrieved from reference TRBV19 and TRBJ2-2, is DGGITQSPKYLFRKEGQNVTLSCEQNLNHDAMYWYRQDPGQGLRLIYYSQIVNDFQKGDIAEGYSVSREKKESFPLTVTSAQKNPTAFYLCASKPGGRNTGELFFGEGSRLTVL.

The chain has TRBV6-1 and TRBJ1-5; 8 positions agree with TRBD1. This CDR3 is 12 amino acids long. Germline V gives CDR1 MNHNS, CDR2 SASEGT. With V trimmed by 8 bases and J by 4 bases, 1 base remained unmatched. This chain's CDR3 is CASQGANQPQHF. CDR3 sequence (DNA): TGTGCCAGCCAGGGGGCTAATCAGCCCCAGCATTTT.

J is TRBJ2-5 and V is TRBV7-2; possible D gene TRBD1, 6 bases. The length of the CDR3 is 15 residues. Per the germline V gene, CDR1 is SGHTA and CDR2 is FQGNSA. Trimming removed 5 bases at V and 4 bases at J, with 17 bases between. CDR3 protein: CASSPRGVRGETQYF. DNA of the CDR3: TGTGCCAGCAGCCCCCGTGGTGTCAGGGGAGAGACCCAGTACTTC.

V gene TRBV5-1 combines with J gene TRBJ1-1; D not resolved. The ends were cut back, 5 bases at V and 3 bases at J, with 5 bases in the middle. This CDR3 spans 11 amino acids. CDR1 and CDR2 from the germline V gene are SGHRS and YFSETQ. The CDR3 bases are TGCGCCAGCAGGGCAGACACTGAAGCTTTCTTT. Translating it yields CASRADTEAFF.

This chain uses TRBV6-2 or TRBV6-3 with TRBJ1-2, with D possibly TRBD1 on 6 matching bases. Germline loops: CDR1 MNHEY, CDR2 SVGEGT. The CDR3 spans 18 residues. Trimming took off 0 bases at V and 9 bases at J, with 26 bases between the two ends. CDR3 residues: CASSYSEGFRGGAYSYTF. The DNA of the CDR3 is TGTGCCAGCAGTTACTCGGAGGGGTTTCGTGGGGGCGCTTATAGCTACACCTTC.

The CDR3 reads CASSPTSLNTEAFF. The CDR3 DNA reads as TGTGCCAGCAGCCCGACGAGTCTGAACACTGAAGCTTTCTTT. The V call is TRBV7-3, the J call TRBJ1-1; the D is unclear. Looked up from germline, CDR1 is SGHTA and CDR2 is FQGTGA. This CDR3 is 14 amino acids long. V was trimmed by 5 bases and J by 0 bases, leaving 10 bases between them. Full variable domain (missing parts from reference TRBV7-3 and TRBJ1-1): GAGVSQTPSNKVTEKGKYVELRCDPISGHTALYWYRQSLGQGPEFLIYFQGTGAADDSGLPNDRFFAVRPEGSVSTLKIQRTERGDSAVYLCASSPTSLNTEAFFGQGTRLTVV.

The chain carries TRBV20-1 and TRBJ1-2; 11 nucleotides line up with TRBD1. This CDR3 is built from 15 residues. The ends lost 0 bases at V and 1 base at J; junction bases unmatched: 1. Germline values: CDR1 DFQATT, CDR2 SNEGSKA (reference sequence). CDR3 region: CSAREGQGVNYGYTF. CDR3 nucleotide sequence: TGCAGTGCTAGAGAGGGACAGGGGGTTAACTATGGCTACACCTTC.

This chain uses TRBV15 with TRBJ2-3; 7 bases line up with TRBD2. The ends lost 3 bases at V and 4 bases at J; junction bases unmatched: 10. CDR3 size: 16 residues. The germline CDR1 and CDR2 sequences are LNHNV and YYDKDF (reference sequence). The CDR3 loop reads CATSSAGVIGSDTQYF. CDR3 in DNA: TGTGCCACCAGCAGCGCGGGAGTAATCGGCTCAGATACGCAGTATTTT.

This sequence joins TRBV20-1 and TRBJ2-3, with TRBD1 matching over 10 bases. Per germline, CDR1 DFQATT and CDR2 SNEGSKA (reference sequence). With 5 bases clipped from V and 4 bases from J, the junction kept 12 bases outside the gene matches. The CDR3 is made up of 16 amino acids. The CDR3 reads CSAGGGQGRPSDTQYF. The CDR3 DNA sequence: TGCAGTGCTGGGGGGGGACAGGGGCGACCTTCAGATACGCAGTATTTT.

The V and J genes are TRBV6-5 and TRBJ2-2; D might be TRBD2 (5 bases). The CDR3 is 19 residues long. Trimming removed 2 bases from V and 3 bases from J, with 22 bases in between. CDR1 is MNHEY, CDR2 SVGAGI, per germline. Written as DNA, the CDR3 is TGTGCCAGCAGTTACGTGGGGTCTAGCCCCGACGAATACACCGGGGAGCTGTTTTTT. Translated, it gives CASSYVGSSPDEYTGELFF.

The V gene is TRBV7-9, the J gene TRBJ2-5; TRBD2 matches 11 bases. From germline, CDR1 is SEHNR and CDR2 FQNEAQ (reference sequence). The CDR3 totals 17 residues. With V trimmed by 5 bases and J by 0 bases, 8 bases remained unmatched. CDR3 residues: CASSRGLAGPYQETQYF. CDR3 bases: TGTGCCAGCAGCCGAGGACTAGCGGGCCCGTACCAAGAGACCCAGTACTTC.

The CDR3 loop reads CASSQHPAGPNQPQHF. The CDR3 nucleotides are TGTGCCAGCAGTCAACACCCCGCCGGTCCCAATCAGCCCCAGCATTTT. The V and J genes are TRBV28 and TRBJ1-5; D is ambiguous. The CDR3 length is 16 residues. CDR1 is MDHEN, CDR2 SYDVKM, per germline. Between the trimmed V and J ends, which lost 5 bases and 3 bases, there was a span of 17 bases.

This rearrangement joins TRBV6-5 to TRBJ2-7; 7 positions agree with TRBD1. V shed 4 bases, J shed 1 base, and the junction held 7 bases outside the gene matches. Per the germline V gene, CDR1 is MNHEY and CDR2 is SVGAGI. CDR3 size: 15 residues. CDR3 residues: CASSSRQGNSYEQYF. The DNA of the CDR3 is TGTGCCAGCAGTTCCAGACAGGGTAATTCCTACGAGCAGTACTTC.

The chain combines TRBV20-1 with TRBJ2-7, with TRBD2 matching 9 bases. Germline V gene lookup returns CDR1 DFQATT and CDR2 SNEGSKA (reference sequence). With V trimmed by 7 bases and J by 3 bases, 19 bases remained unmatched. The CDR3 has 17 residues. The CDR3 here is CSGSPSGTSLGLYEQYF. The CDR3 nucleotides read TGCAGTGGATCGCCTAGCGGGACGAGCCTAGGGCTCTACGAGCAGTACTTC.

This chain links TRBV19 with TRBJ1-2, with D possibly being TRBD1 (6 bases). The CDR3 contains 14 residues. V dropped 5 bases and J dropped 3 bases, with 13 bases sitting between them. Per germline, CDR1 LNHDA and CDR2 SQIVND (reference sequence). The CDR3 nucleotides are TGTGCCAGTAGTCGCCCGGGGGCTCACTATGGCTACACCTTC. This translates into CASSRPGAHYGYTF.

J is TRBJ2-1 and V is TRBV30; D gene ambiguous. The CDR3 contains 14 residues. Germline V gene lookup returns CDR1 GTSNPN and CDR2 SVGIG (reference sequence). Trimming took off 5 bases at V and 5 bases at J, with 16 bases between the two ends. The CDR3 loop reads CAWGSTQRHNEQFF. CDR3 coding DNA: TGTGCCTGGGGCTCTACCCAGAGGCACAATGAGCAGTTCTTC.

The V call is TRBV7-9, the J call TRBJ1-2; 7 nucleotides agree with TRBD1. V shed 1 base and J 4 bases; nucleotides not matched to a gene: 9. There are 16 residues in the CDR3. Looked up from germline, CDR1 is SEHNR and CDR2 is FQNEAQ (reference sequence). The CDR3 sequence is CASSLEGGPSLYGYTF. The CDR3 DNA follows: TGTGCCAGCAGCTTAGAAGGGGGCCCATCCCTCTATGGCTACACCTTC.

V and J are TRBV19 and TRBJ2-1; 11 bases map to TRBD1. CDR1 and CDR2 (germline): LNHDA, SQIVND (reference sequence). Trimming at V came to 3 bases and at J to 8 bases, leaving 9 bases not matched to a gene. The CDR3 runs 16 residues. The chain's CDR3 is CASSIRLGTGGDEQFF. Here the CDR3 DNA reads TGTGCCAGTAGTATCCGCCTAGGGACAGGGGGAGATGAGCAGTTCTTC.

The sample holds one count of this clonotype. The chain carries TRBV21-1 and TRBJ1-1; TRBD1 is taken as the D call from the table, unchecked against the DNA. TRBV21-1 corresponds to a pseudogene. There are 15 residues in the CDR3. CDR3: CASSKVRGTPPEAFF. Written as DNA, the CDR3 is TGTGCCAGCAGCAAAGTAAGGGGTACCCCCCCTGAAGCTTTCTTT.

The J gene is TRBJ2-2, the V gene TRBV6-2 or TRBV6-3; D is uncertain. Germline-derived CDR1 and CDR2 are MNHEY and SVGEGT. The ends were cut back, 5 bases at V and 0 bases at J, with 13 bases in the middle. This CDR3 contains 16 residues. CDR3 in amino acids: CASSGHMAANTGELFF. CDR3 DNA sequence: TGTGCCAGCAGTGGGCATATGGCCGCGAACACCGGGGAGCTGTTTTTT.

The rearrangement uses TRBV20-1 and TRBJ1-5; D unclear. The CDR3 has 14 residues. Trimming left V 5 bases short and J 4 bases short, with 15 bases between. The germline CDR1 and CDR2 sequences are DFQATT and SNEGSKA (reference sequence). Here the CDR3 DNA reads TGCAGTGCTCAACCCCAAATGGGTAATCAGCCCCAGCATTTT. It is translated as CSAQPQMGNQPQHF.